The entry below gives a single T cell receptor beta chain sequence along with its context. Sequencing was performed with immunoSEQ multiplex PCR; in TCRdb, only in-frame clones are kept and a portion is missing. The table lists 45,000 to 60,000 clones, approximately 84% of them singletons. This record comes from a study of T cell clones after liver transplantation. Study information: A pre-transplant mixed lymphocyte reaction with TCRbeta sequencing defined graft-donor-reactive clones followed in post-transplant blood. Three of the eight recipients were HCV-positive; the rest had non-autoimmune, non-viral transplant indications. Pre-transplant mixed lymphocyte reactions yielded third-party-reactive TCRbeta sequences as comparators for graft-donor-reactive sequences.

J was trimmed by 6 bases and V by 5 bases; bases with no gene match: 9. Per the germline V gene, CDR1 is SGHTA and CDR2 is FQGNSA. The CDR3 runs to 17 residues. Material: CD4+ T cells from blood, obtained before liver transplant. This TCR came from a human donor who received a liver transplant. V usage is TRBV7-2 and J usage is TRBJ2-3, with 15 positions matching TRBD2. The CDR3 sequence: CASSPGLAGGKLDTQYF. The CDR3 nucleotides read TGTGCCAGCAGCCCAGGACTAGCGGGGGGGAAGTTGGATACGCAGTATTTT.